One and the same sample provided the 31 T cell receptor beta chains below, sequenced in a study of cytomegalovirus exposure and HLA in healthy donors. Only in-frame clones appear in the TCRdb table, and some are missing; sequencing was by immunoSEQ multiplex PCR. The sample has about 220,000 clones, roughly 83% seen once. Specimen: PBMCs. All receptors come from a woman aged 30 to 39 in good health and CMV-seropositive.

The chain employs TRBV11-2 and TRBJ2-7, with 7 positions matching TRBD2. CDR1 and CDR2 (germline): SGHAT, FQNNGV. The CDR3 runs 15 residues. Germline trimming cut 5 bases from V and 7 bases from J; bases unmatched to any gene: 14. CDR3 sequence: CASSAPVAGVREQYF. The DNA for the CDR3 is TGTGCCAGCAGCGCCCCCGTGGCGGGAGTGAGGGAGCAGTACTTC.

V is TRBV7-9 and J is TRBJ1-2, with D uncertain. Per the germline V gene, CDR1 is SEHNR and CDR2 is FQNEAQ (reference sequence). Trimming stripped 1 base from V and 4 bases from J, with 13 bases between. CDR3 length: 15 residues. The DNA of the CDR3 is TGTGCCAGCAGCTTAGTCCAGATCAACCCCTATGGCTACACCTTC. Its translation is CASSLVQINPYGYTF.

The chain couples TRBV7-9 to TRBJ2-7; D is unclear. The CDR3 totals 13 residues. CDR1 and CDR2 (germline): SEHNR, FQNEAQ (reference sequence). V was shortened by 0 bases and J by 2 bases, with 5 bases between the two germline ends. The CDR3 spells CASSLASPYEQYF. DNA of the CDR3: TGTGCCAGCAGCTTAGCTTCACCCTACGAGCAGTACTTC.

V usage is TRBV30 and J usage is TRBJ2-3; TRBD2 aligns across 8 bases. Germline trimming cut 2 bases from V and 6 bases from J; bases unmatched to any gene: 10. This CDR3 is 15 amino acids long. Germline V CDR1 and CDR2: GTSNPN, SVGIG (reference sequence). The DNA for the CDR3 is TGTGCCTGGAGTAAACTAGCGGTCCGCGGGGATACGCAGTATTTT. This translates into CAWSKLAVRGDTQYF.

The chain employs TRBV5-4 and TRBJ2-7, with TRBD2 identical over 8 bases. With 6 bases clipped from V and 7 bases from J, the junction kept 3 bases outside the gene matches. Germline CDR1 and CDR2: SGHNT and YYREEE (reference sequence). CDR3 length: 11 amino acids. The CDR3 reads CASTRGGEQYF. In DNA, the CDR3 is TGTGCCAGCACCCGGGGGGGGGAGCAGTACTTC.

The rearrangement uses TRBV27 and TRBJ2-2; D might be TRBD1 or TRBD2, each matching 6 bases. V shed 4 bases and J shed 6 bases, with 12 bases lying between them. Germline values: CDR1 MNHEY, CDR2 SMNVEV (reference sequence). The CDR3 contains 14 residues. In DNA form, the CDR3 reads TGTGCCAGCAGTTCCGGGGGCGCCGCCGGGGAGCTGTTTTTT. Its translation is CASSSGGAAGELFF.

The chain has TRBV18 and TRBJ2-7, with 7 bases identical to TRBD1. The trim removed 3 bases at V and 3 bases at J, leaving 8 bases unmatched. CDR3 length: 15 residues. Germline V gene lookup returns CDR1 KGHSH and CDR2 LQKENI. CDR3 sequence: CASSPDREGNYEQYF. The CDR3 coding sequence is TGTGCCAGCTCACCTGACAGGGAAGGGAACTACGAGCAGTACTTC.

As to this clone: Being one base from a much bigger clone, this may be a read error. Other DNA sequences in this sample translate to the same CDR3. The chain joins TRBV5-6 to TRBJ2-7; no clear D. V was cut by 5 bases and J by 0 bases, with 3 bases left in between. The CDR3 is 11 amino acids. Germline V lookup: CDR1 SGHDT, CDR2 YYEEEE. The CDR3 is CASSSSYEQYF. CDR3 coding DNA: TGTGCCAGCAGTTCCTCCTACGAGCAGTACTTC.

The rearrangement uses TRBV6-1 and TRBJ1-1, with D unresolved. CDR1 and CDR2 (germline): MNHNS, SASEGT. The CDR3 extends over 14 amino acids. V shed 1 base and J shed 4 bases, with 10 bases lying between them. CDR3 in DNA: TGTGCCAGCAGTGAAGATCCGGGTGGCACTGAAGCTTTCTTT. Residues: CASSEDPGGTEAFF.

This clone was counted once. This rearrangement joins TRBV11-3 to TRBJ2-1, with TRBD2 matching 9 bases. Trimming removed 3 bases from V and 7 bases from J; junction bases left unmatched: 10. The CDR3 loop spans 16 amino acids. CDR1 is SGHNT and CDR2 is YENEEA in the germline V gene. The CDR3 loop is CASSFVAGEHGNEQFF. The CDR3 DNA reads TGTGCCAGCAGCTTCGTAGCGGGAGAACATGGGAATGAGCAGTTCTTC.

V gene TRBV30 combines with J gene TRBJ1-1; D is undetermined. CDR3 size: 11 residues. Germline CDR1 reads GTSNPN; CDR2 reads SVGIG (reference sequence). V was cut by 4 bases and J by 2 bases, with 5 bases left in between. The CDR3 protein is CAWTLNTEAFF. CDR3 DNA sequence: TGTGCCTGGACACTAAACACTGAAGCTTTCTTT.

In its sample, this clone was seen once. V usage is TRBV28 and J usage is TRBJ1-1, with D perhaps matching TRBD1 (6 bases). In germline, CDR1 is MDHEN, CDR2 SYDVKM. V lost 4 bases to trimming and J lost 1 base, with 25 bases between them. This CDR3 spans 19 amino acids. CDR3 amino acids: CASSSTLLPGKQGNTEAFF. The DNA of the CDR3 is TGTGCCAGCAGTTCAACCCTCCTCCCAGGGAAACAGGGGAACACTGAAGCTTTCTTT.

The chain uses TRBV2 and TRBJ2-2; D is perhaps TRBD2 (5 bases). In germline, CDR1 is SNHLY, CDR2 FYNNEI. The CDR3 sequence is 14 residues long. Trimming cost V 4 bases and J 6 bases, with 12 bases left between them. The DNA for the CDR3 is TGTGCCAGCAGTGTGAGGGAGTGGGCCGGGGAGCTGTTTTTT. Translation gives CASSVREWAGELFF.

This clone has ten or more counts. The rearrangement links TRBV6-4 to TRBJ2-1, with D hard to call. The ends were cut back, 0 bases at V and 7 bases at J, with 13 bases in the middle. Germline values: CDR1 MRHNA, CDR2 SNTAGT. The CDR3 has 15 amino acids. This chain's CDR3 is CASSDSLTVPNEQFF. As DNA, the CDR3 is TGTGCCAGCAGTGACTCACTGACTGTCCCTAATGAGCAGTTCTTC.

The genes are TRBV9 and TRBJ2-1; D may be TRBD1 or TRBD2 (9 bases each). Germline V gene data show CDR1 as SGDLS and CDR2 as YYNGEE. CDR3 length: 19 residues. The V gene lost 0 bases and the J gene lost 10 bases, with 29 bases spanning the gap. The CDR3 region is CASSVAGTGIELAGKEQFF. The CDR3 DNA sequence: TGTGCCAGCAGCGTAGCAGGGACAGGGATTGAGCTAGCGGGAAAGGAGCAGTTCTTC.

The chain joins TRBV13 to TRBJ2-1; D uncertain. The V end lost 1 base, the J end lost 7 bases, and 11 bases lay between the germline ends. The germline gives CDR1 PRHDT, CDR2 FYEKMQ (reference sequence). The CDR3 extends over 14 amino acids. CDR3 bases: TGTGCCAGCAGCTTAGTTGGTGAATGGAATGAGCAGTTCTTC. Residues: CASSLVGEWNEQFF. The whole variable domain, filled in from reference TRBV13 and TRBJ2-1, reads AAGVIQSPRHLIKEKRETATLKCYPIPRHDTVYWYQQGPGQDPQFLISFYEKMQSDKGSIPDRFSAQQFSDYHSELNMSSLELGDSALYFCASSLVGEWNEQFFGPGTRLTVL.

This sequence joins TRBV5-6 and TRBJ2-7; 7 nucleotides line up with TRBD2. The CDR3 has 15 residues. Germline assignment: CDR1 SGHDT and CDR2 YYEEEE. V trimming: 4 bases; J trimming: 2 bases; junction bases outside the gene matches: 9. This CDR3 reads CASSLRASGTYEQYF. The CDR3 nucleotides read TGTGCCAGCAGCCTACGAGCTAGCGGAACCTACGAGCAGTACTTC.

The chain is built from TRBV4-1 and TRBJ2-3; the match to TRBD2 covers 13 bases. The CDR3 has 16 residues. Germline CDR1 and CDR2: MGHRA and YSYEKL. Losses at the gene ends were 4 bases for V and 4 bases for J; bases not matched to a gene: 5. CDR3: CASSPRTSGRADTQYF. The CDR3 DNA follows: TGCGCCAGCAGCCCCCGGACTAGCGGGAGAGCAGATACGCAGTATTTT.

This clone was detected only once. The chain links TRBV2 to TRBJ2-1; D might be TRBD2 (5 bases). The CDR3 sequence is 13 residues long. Germline lookup yields CDR1 SNHLY and CDR2 FYNNEI. Between the trimmed V and J ends, which lost 7 bases and 7 bases, there was a span of 14 bases. Here the CDR3 DNA reads TGTGCCAGCAACCTCATCCGGGGTAATGAGCAGTTCTTC. As protein: CASNLIRGNEQFF.

This clone was seen once. J is TRBJ1-2 and V is TRBV30; maybe TRBD1 (6 bases). The CDR3 is made up of 14 amino acids. Germline CDR1 is GTSNPN and CDR2 is SVGIG (reference sequence). V dropped 5 bases and J dropped 2 bases, with 15 bases sitting between them. CDR3 coding DNA: TGTGCCTGGGACCAGGGGCAGGAGAACTATGGCTACACCTTC. Its translation: CAWDQGQENYGYTF.

The V and J genes are TRBV7-6 and TRBJ1-5; the D gene is possibly TRBD1 (5 bases). The V end lost 1 base, the J end lost 1 base, and 8 bases lay between the germline ends. This CDR3 contains 15 residues. Germline V gene data show CDR1 as SGHVS and CDR2 as FNYEAQ. In nucleotides, the CDR3 is TGTGCCAGCAGCTTAGGGGGGGGGAGCAATCAGCCCCAGCATTTT. This sequence encodes CASSLGGGSNQPQHF.

The table lists this clone with a few counts. The rearrangement uses TRBV2 and TRBJ2-2; D is uncertain. This CDR3 is 15 amino acids long. CDR1 SNHLY and CDR2 FYNNEI come from the germline V gene. Trimming stripped 5 bases from V and 3 bases from J, with 13 bases between. The CDR3 loop is CASSFDGPHTGELFF. In DNA form, the CDR3 reads TGTGCCAGCAGTTTTGACGGGCCTCACACCGGGGAGCTGTTTTTT.

The genes are TRBV19 and TRBJ1-2, with 9 bases lining up with TRBD1. Germline lookup yields CDR1 LNHDA and CDR2 SQIVND (reference sequence). CDR3 length equals 16 residues. The V and J ends lost 5 bases and 2 bases, in that order; junction bases with no gene match: 9. The chain's CDR3 is CASSAPGQGSNYGYTF. The DNA for the CDR3 is TGTGCCAGTAGTGCGCCGGGACAGGGTTCCAACTATGGCTACACCTTC. The whole variable domain, remainder taken from reference TRBV19 and TRBJ1-2, is DGGITQSPKYLFRKEGQNVTLSCEQNLNHDAMYWYRQDPGQGLRLIYYSQIVNDFQKGDIAEGYSVSREKKESFPLTVTSAQKNPTAFYLCASSAPGQGSNYGYTFGSGTRLTVV.

The chain combines TRBV30 with TRBJ2-1, with TRBD2 matching over 11 bases. V trimming: 5 bases; J trimming: 3 bases; junction bases outside the gene matches: 6. The CDR3 loop spans 15 amino acids. Germline V gene data show CDR1 as GTSNPN and CDR2 as SVGIG (reference sequence). The CDR3 DNA reads TGTGCCTGGCAACTAGCGGGAGCGGACTACAATGAGCAGTTCTTC. This encodes CAWQLAGADYNEQFF.

The chain joins TRBV5-4 to TRBJ2-7, with TRBD1 matching 11 bases. The CDR3 is made up of 15 amino acids. Per the germline V gene, CDR1 is SGHNT and CDR2 is YYREEE (reference sequence). Germline trimming cut 0 bases from V and 5 bases from J; bases unmatched to any gene: 4. The CDR3 is CASSLGGQGVNEQYF. The CDR3 nucleotides read TGTGCCAGCAGCTTGGGGGGACAGGGGGTCAACGAGCAGTACTTC.

The CDR3 here is CSARPENEQFF. Here the CDR3 DNA reads TGCAGTGCTAGACCCGAGAATGAGCAGTTCTTC. The chain links TRBV20-1 to TRBJ2-1; D unclear. The CDR3 is 11 residues long. The V gene lost 2 bases and the J gene lost 7 bases, with 6 bases spanning the gap. Germline CDR1 reads DFQATT; CDR2 reads SNEGSKA (reference sequence).

This chain joins TRBV10-3 and TRBJ1-2; TRBD1 agrees at 8 bases. The CDR3 sequence is 14 residues long. V lost 5 bases and J lost 3; bases outside the gene matches: 5. CDR1 ENHRY and CDR2 SYGVKD come from the germline V gene. The CDR3 coding sequence is TGTGCCATCAGTTCGACAGGGGTGCACTATGGCTACACCTTC. This codes for CAISSTGVHYGYTF.

This chain uses TRBV4-1 with TRBJ2-7; TRBD1 matches at 8 bases. The J segment lost 4 bases and the V segment lost 1 base, leaving 6 bases of the junction unmatched. Germline V gives CDR1 MGHRA, CDR2 YSYEKL. The CDR3 length is 15 residues. The CDR3 is CASSQVQQGAYEQYF. CDR3 DNA: TGCGCCAGCAGCCAAGTTCAGCAGGGGGCATACGAGCAGTACTTC.

The CDR3 here is CAWSHLTGTDTQYF. The CDR3 DNA sequence: TGTGCCTGGAGTCACCTGACAGGGACAGATACGCAGTATTTT. The chain links TRBV30 to TRBJ2-3; 7 nucleotides line up with TRBD1. Germline V gives CDR1 GTSNPN, CDR2 SVGIG (reference sequence). J lost 3 bases, V lost 2 bases, and 5 bases had no gene match. The CDR3 loop spans 14 amino acids.

The chain carries TRBV28 and TRBJ2-7; D remains unclear. Germline V gene sequence: CDR1 MDHEN, CDR2 SYDVKM. V shed 7 bases and J shed 3 bases, with 7 bases lying between them. The CDR3 loop spans 11 amino acids. CDR3 in amino acids: CASNKNYEQYF. The CDR3 DNA reads TGTGCCAGCAACAAGAACTACGAGCAGTACTTC.

This sequence joins TRBV7-9 and TRBJ1-1; D call uncertain. CDR1 and CDR2 from the germline V gene are SEHNR and FQNEAQ (reference sequence). This CDR3 is built from 9 residues. V gave up 4 bases and J gave up 6 bases, with 0 bases separating them. The DNA of the CDR3 is TGTGCCAGCAGCTCTGAAGCTTTCTTT. Its protein is CASSSEAFF.